This T cell receptor beta chain was identified during a study of CD8 T cells in Susac syndrome. Roughly 0.45 to 1 ug RNA was reverse transcribed with random hexamers. TCRdb passed the immunoSEQ multiplex PCR reads through MiXCR, listing each CDR3 protein once. Of a few hundred thousand distinct CDR3 sequences detected, about 85% appear once; the ten largest clones hold 0.095% to 0.14%. Germline V gene sequence: CDR1 MNHEY, CDR2 SMNVEV (reference sequence). This CDR3 is 15 amino acids long. V dropped 3 bases and J dropped 2 bases, with 14 bases sitting between them. The chain employs TRBV27 and TRBJ2-7; no definite D call. The sequence derives from a human donor with multiple sclerosis. Sequences were obtained from CD8+ T cells from PBMCs. CDR3 amino acids: CASSFLGFDTYEQYF. CDR3 DNA sequence: TGTGCCAGCAGTTTTCTCGGTTTTGACACCTACGAGCAGTACTTC.